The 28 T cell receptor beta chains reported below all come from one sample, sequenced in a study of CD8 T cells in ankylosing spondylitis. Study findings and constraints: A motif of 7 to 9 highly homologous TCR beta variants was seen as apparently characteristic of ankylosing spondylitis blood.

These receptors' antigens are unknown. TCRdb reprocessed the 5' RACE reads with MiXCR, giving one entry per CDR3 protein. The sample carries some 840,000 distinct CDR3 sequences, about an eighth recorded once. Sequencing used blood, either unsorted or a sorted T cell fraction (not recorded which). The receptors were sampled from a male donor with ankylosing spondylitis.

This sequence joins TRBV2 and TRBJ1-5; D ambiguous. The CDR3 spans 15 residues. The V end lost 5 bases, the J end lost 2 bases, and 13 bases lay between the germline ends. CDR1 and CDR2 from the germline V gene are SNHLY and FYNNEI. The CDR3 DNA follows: TGTGCCAGCAGTAATCTTGGAGTGGGCAATCAGCCCCAGCATTTT. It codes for CASSNLGVGNQPQHF.

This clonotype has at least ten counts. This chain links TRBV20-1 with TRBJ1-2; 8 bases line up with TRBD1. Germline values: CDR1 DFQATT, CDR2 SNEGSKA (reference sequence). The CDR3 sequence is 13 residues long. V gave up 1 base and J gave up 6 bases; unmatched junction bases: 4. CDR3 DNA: TGCAGTGCTAGAGGGGACAGGCCCCATGGCTACACCTTC. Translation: CSARGDRPHGYTF.

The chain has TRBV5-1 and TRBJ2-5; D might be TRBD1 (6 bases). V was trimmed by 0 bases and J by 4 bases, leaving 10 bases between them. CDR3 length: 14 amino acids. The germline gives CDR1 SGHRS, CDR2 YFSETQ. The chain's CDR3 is CASSLGQATETQYF. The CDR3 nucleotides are TGCGCCAGCAGCTTGGGACAGGCAACAGAGACCCAGTACTTC.

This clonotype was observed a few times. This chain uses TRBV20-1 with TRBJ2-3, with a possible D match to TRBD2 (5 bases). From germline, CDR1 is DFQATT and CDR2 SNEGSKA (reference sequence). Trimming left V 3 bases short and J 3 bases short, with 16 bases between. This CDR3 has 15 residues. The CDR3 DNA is TGCAGTGCTAGGCCTCCTAGCAACCCGACAGATACGCAGTATTTT. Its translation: CSARPPSNPTDTQYF.

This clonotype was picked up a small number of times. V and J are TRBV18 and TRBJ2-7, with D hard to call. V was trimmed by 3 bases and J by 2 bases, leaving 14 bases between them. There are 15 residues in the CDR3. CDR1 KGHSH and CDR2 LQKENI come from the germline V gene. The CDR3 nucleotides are TGTGCCAGCTCACCCAGGCTAGTAACCCCCTACGAGCAGTACTTC. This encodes CASSPRLVTPYEQYF.

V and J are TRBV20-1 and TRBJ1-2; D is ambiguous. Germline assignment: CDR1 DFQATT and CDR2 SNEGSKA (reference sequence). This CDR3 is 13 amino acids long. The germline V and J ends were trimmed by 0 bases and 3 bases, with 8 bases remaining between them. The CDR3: CSAREGRHYGYTF. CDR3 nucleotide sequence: TGCAGTGCTAGAGAGGGCAGACACTATGGCTACACCTTC.

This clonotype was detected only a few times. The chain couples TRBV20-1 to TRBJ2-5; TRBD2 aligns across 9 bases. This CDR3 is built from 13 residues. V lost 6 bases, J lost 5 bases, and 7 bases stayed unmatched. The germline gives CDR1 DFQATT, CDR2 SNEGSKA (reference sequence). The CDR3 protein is CSAPREGRETQYF. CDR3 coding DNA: TGCAGTGCGCCGCGGGAGGGCCGGGAGACCCAGTACTTC.

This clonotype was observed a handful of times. CDR3 sequence: CASGRGLSNTGELFF. In DNA form, the CDR3 reads TGTGCCAGCGGCCGGGGGCTCTCGAACACCGGGGAGCTGTTTTTT. The chain carries TRBV5-4 and TRBJ2-2; D is possibly TRBD1 or TRBD2 (6 bases each). The germline V gene has CDR1 SGHNT and CDR2 YYREEE (reference sequence). CDR3 length equals 15 residues. With 7 bases removed from V and 0 bases from J, the gap between germline ends came to 13 bases.

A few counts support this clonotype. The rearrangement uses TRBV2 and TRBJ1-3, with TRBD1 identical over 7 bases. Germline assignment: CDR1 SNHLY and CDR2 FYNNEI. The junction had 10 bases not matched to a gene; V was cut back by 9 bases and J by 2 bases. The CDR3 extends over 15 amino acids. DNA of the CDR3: TGTGCCAGTCCCCGGGGAGGGGGCCCTGGAAACACCATATATTTT. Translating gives CASPRGGGPGNTIYF.

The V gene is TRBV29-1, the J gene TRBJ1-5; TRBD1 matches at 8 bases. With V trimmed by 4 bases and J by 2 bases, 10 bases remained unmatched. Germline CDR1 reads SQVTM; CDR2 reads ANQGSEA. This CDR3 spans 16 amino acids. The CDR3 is CSVVGTQGVGNQPQHF. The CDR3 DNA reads TGCAGCGTTGTGGGGACACAGGGGGTAGGCAATCAGCCCCAGCATTTT.

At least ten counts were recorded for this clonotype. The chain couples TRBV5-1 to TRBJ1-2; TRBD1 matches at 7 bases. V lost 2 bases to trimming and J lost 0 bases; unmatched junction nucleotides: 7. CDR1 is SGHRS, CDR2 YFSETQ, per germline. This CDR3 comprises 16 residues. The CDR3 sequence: CASSFATGSSNYGYTF. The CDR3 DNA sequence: TGCGCCAGCAGCTTCGCGACAGGGTCTTCTAACTATGGCTACACCTTC.

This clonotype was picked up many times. The DNA of the CDR3 is TGCAGCGTTGTTGATGGGGAGGTTGAAGCTTTCTTT. Residues: CSVVDGEVEAFF. The rearrangement links TRBV29-1 to TRBJ1-1; unclear D gene. Germline lookup yields CDR1 SQVTM and CDR2 ANQGSEA. This CDR3 is 12 amino acids long. The V end was cut by 4 bases, the J end by 7 bases, with 13 bases between.

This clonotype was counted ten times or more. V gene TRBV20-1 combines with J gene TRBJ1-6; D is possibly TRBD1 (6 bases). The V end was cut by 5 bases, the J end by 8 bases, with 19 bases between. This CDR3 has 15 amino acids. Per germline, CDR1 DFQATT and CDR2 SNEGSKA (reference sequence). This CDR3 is CSAQTVAGADSPLHF. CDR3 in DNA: TGCAGTGCTCAGACGGTGGCAGGGGCGGATTCACCCCTCCACTTT.

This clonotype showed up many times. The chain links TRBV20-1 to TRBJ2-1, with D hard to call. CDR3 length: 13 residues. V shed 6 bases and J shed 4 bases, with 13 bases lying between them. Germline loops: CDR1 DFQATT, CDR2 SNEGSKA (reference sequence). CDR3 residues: CSALPTGYNEQFF. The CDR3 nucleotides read TGCAGTGCCCTCCCTACCGGATACAATGAGCAGTTCTTC.

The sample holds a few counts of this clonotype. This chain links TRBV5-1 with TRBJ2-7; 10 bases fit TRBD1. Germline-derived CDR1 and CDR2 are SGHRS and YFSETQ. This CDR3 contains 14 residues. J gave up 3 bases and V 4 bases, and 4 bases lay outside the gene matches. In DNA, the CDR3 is TGCGCCAGCAGCCCAGGGGACAGGGGCTACGAGCAGTACTTC. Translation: CASSPGDRGYEQYF.

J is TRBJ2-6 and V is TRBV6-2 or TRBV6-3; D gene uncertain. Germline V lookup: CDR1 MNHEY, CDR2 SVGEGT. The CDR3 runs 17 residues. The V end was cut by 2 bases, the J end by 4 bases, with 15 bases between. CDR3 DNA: TGTGCCAGCAGTTACCTTGCAGGCTTTAGCGGGGCCAACGTCCTGACTTTC. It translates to CASSYLAGFSGANVLTF.

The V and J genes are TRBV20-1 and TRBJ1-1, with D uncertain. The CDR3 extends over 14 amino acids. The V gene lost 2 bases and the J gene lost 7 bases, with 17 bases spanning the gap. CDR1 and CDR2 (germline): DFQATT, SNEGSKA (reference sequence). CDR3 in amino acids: CSARPGQSPFEAFF. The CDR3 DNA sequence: TGCAGTGCTAGACCCGGCCAATCCCCATTTGAAGCTTTCTTT.

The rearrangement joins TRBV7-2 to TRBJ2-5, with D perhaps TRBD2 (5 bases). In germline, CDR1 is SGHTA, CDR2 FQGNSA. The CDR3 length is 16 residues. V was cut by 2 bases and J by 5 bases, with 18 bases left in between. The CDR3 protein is CASSLMGGLSPETQYF. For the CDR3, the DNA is TGTGCCAGCAGCTTAATGGGCGGGCTCTCCCCTGAGACCCAGTACTTC.

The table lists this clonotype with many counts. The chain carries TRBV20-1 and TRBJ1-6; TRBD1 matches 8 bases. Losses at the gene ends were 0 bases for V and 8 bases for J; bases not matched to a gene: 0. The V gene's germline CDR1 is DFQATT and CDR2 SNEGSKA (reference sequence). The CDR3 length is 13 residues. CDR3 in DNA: TGCAGTGCTAGAGAGACAGGGGATTCACCCCTCCACTTT. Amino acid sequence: CSARETGDSPLHF.

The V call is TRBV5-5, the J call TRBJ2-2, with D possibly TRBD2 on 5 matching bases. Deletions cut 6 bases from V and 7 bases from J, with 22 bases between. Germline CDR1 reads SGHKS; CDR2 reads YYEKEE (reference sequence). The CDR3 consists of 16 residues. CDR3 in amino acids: CASTPRGDNRNGELFF. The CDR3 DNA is TGTGCCAGCACCCCTCGGGGAGACAATCGGAACGGGGAGCTGTTTTTT.

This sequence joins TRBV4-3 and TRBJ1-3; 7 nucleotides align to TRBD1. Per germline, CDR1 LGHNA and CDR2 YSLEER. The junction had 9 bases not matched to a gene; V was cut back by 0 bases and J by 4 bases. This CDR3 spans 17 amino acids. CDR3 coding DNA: TGCGCCAGCAGCCAAGAAGACGTGACAGGGTGGGGAAACACCATATATTTT. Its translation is CASSQEDVTGWGNTIYF.

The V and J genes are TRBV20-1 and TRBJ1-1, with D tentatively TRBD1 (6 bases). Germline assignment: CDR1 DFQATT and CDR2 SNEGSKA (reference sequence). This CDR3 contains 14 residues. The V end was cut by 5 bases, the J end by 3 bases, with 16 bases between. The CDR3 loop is CSARTGTTYTEAFF. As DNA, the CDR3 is TGCAGTGCTCGAACCGGGACAACCTACACTGAAGCTTTCTTT.

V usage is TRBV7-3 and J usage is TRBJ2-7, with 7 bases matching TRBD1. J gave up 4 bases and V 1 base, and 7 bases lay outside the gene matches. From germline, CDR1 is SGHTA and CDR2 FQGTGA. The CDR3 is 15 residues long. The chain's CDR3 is CASSLNGDRAYEQYF. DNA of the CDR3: TGTGCCAGCAGCTTAAACGGTGACAGGGCTTACGAGCAGTACTTC.

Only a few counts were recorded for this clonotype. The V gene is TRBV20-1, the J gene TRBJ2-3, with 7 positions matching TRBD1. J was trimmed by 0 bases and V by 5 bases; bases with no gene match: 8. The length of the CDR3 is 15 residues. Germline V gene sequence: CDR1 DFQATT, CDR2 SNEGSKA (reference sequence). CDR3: CSAPVRGRSTDTQYF. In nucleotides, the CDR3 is TGCAGTGCTCCCGTAAGGGGGCGGAGCACAGATACGCAGTATTTT.

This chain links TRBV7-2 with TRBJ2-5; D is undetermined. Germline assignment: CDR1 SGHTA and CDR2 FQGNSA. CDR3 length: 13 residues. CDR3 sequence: CAIGHILQETQYF. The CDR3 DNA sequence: TGTGCAATCGGGCACATCCTCCAAGAGACCCAGTACTTC.

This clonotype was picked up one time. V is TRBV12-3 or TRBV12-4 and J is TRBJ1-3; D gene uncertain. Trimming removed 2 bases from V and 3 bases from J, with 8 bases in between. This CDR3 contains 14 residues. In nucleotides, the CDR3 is TGTGCCAGCAGTTTACCGACTGTTGGAAACACCATATATTTT. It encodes CASSLPTVGNTIYF.

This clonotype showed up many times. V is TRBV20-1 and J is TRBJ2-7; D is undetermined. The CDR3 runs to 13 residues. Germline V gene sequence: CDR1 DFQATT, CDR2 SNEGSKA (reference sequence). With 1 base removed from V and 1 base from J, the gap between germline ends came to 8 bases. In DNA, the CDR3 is TGCAGTGCTAGAGGAGTACCGTCCTACGAGCAGTACTTC. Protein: CSARGVPSYEQYF.

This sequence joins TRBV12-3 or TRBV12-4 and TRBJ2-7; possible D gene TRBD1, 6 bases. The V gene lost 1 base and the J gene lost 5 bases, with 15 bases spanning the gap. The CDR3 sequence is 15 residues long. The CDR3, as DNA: TGTGCCAGCAGTTTAGTGTTTCGAGGGGACAACGAGCAGTACTTC. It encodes CASSLVFRGDNEQYF.